This is a list of T cell receptor beta chains from one sample in a study of cytomegalovirus exposure and HLA in healthy donors. Measured with immunoSEQ multiplex PCR; TCRdb has only the in-frame clones, and not every one. The sample has about 55,000 clones, roughly 80% seen once. The sample comprised PBMCs. The origin of the receptors is a young man in good health and CMV-seronegative. Both conserved end residues are part of each CDR3. The order of the fields is J gene, V gene, CDR3 length, clone size, D gene, CDR3 DNA, CDR3 protein. The D gene is left open where the match is weak. Clone size is shown for a subset of rows, as once, few, many or a class of expanded clone.

J gene: TRBJ1-5; V gene: TRBV5-6; CDR3 length: 15; clone size: NA; D gene: NA; CDR3 DNA: TGTGCCAGCAGCTTGGGAGGATATAGCAATCAGCCCCAGCATTTT; CDR3 protein: CASSLGGYSNQPQHF
J gene: TRBJ1-5; V gene: TRBV4-1; CDR3 length: 19; clone size: once; D gene: NA; CDR3 DNA: TGCGCCAGCAGCCAAGACCACCCAGGGGTTGGGCGAAGCAATCAGCCCCAGCATTTT; CDR3 protein: CASSQDHPGVGRSNQPQHF
J gene: TRBJ1-3; V gene: TRBV5-4; CDR3 length: 15; clone size: few; D gene: TRBD1; CDR3 DNA: TGTGCCAGCAGCTTGGGCGGGACAGCGGGAAACACCATATATTTT; CDR3 protein: CASSLGGTAGNTIYF
J gene: TRBJ2-5; V gene: TRBV27; CDR3 length: 13; clone size: NA; D gene: NA; CDR3 DNA: TGTGCCAGCAGTCCAGGGGCTAGAGAGACCCAGTACTTC; CDR3 protein: CASSPGARETQYF
J gene: TRBJ2-7; V gene: TRBV6-5; CDR3 length: 14; clone size: NA; D gene: NA; CDR3 DNA: TGTGCCAGCAGTTACTCAAGGGAGTTGTACGAGCAGTACTTC; CDR3 protein: CASSYSRELYEQYF
J gene: TRBJ1-3; V gene: TRBV10-3; CDR3 length: 15; clone size: few; D gene: TRBD1; CDR3 DNA: TGTGCCATCCGCCGGACAGGGGCTTCTGGAAACACCATATATTTT; CDR3 protein: CAIRRTGASGNTIYF
J gene: TRBJ2-3; V gene: TRBV19; CDR3 length: 16; clone size: NA; D gene: TRBD2; CDR3 DNA: TGTGCCAGTAGACCGGGACGCGGGAGGATCACAGATACGCAGTATTTT; CDR3 protein: CASRPGRGRITDTQYF
J gene: TRBJ2-7; V gene: TRBV10-3; CDR3 length: 12; clone size: NA; D gene: TRBD2; CDR3 DNA: TGTGCCACCCGGGGGGGCTCCTACGAGCAGTACTTC; CDR3 protein: CATRGGSYEQYF
J gene: TRBJ2-3; V gene: TRBV9; CDR3 length: 16; clone size: NA; D gene: NA; CDR3 DNA: TGTGCCAGCAGCGTTGGCCCTAGCTCTGTCACAGATACGCAGTATTTT; CDR3 protein: CASSVGPSSVTDTQYF
J gene: TRBJ2-5; V gene: TRBV9; CDR3 length: 16; clone size: NA; D gene: NA; CDR3 DNA: TGTGCCAGCAGCGTTCTTCAGGGGTCGCTGCGGGAGACCCAGTACTTC; CDR3 protein: CASSVLQGSLRETQYF
J gene: TRBJ2-7; V gene: TRBV5-5; CDR3 length: 14; clone size: NA; D gene: TRBD1; CDR3 DNA: TGTGCCAGCAGCCAGACAGGGCCAAACTACGAGCAGTACTTC; CDR3 protein: CASSQTGPNYEQYF
J gene: TRBJ1-2; V gene: TRBV10-2; CDR3 length: 13; clone size: NA; D gene: NA; CDR3 DNA: TGCGCCAGCTCCGGGTCACCGCTTTATGGCTACACCTTC; CDR3 protein: CASSGSPLYGYTF
J gene: TRBJ1-2; V gene: TRBV19; CDR3 length: 14; clone size: NA; D gene: NA; CDR3 DNA: TGTGCCAGTAGTATAATCAGGTCCAACTATGGCTACACCTTC; CDR3 protein: CASSIIRSNYGYTF
J gene: TRBJ2-2; V gene: TRBV5-6; CDR3 length: 16; clone size: NA; D gene: TRBD2; CDR3 DNA: TGTGCCAGCAGCTTGGTAGCGGGGGGGCCTACCGGGGAGCTGTTTTTT; CDR3 protein: CASSLVAGGPTGELFF
J gene: TRBJ2-1; V gene: TRBV10-3; CDR3 length: 16; clone size: NA; D gene: TRBD2; CDR3 DNA: TGTGCCATCAGTGACCGAACTAGCGGCCCCTACAATGAGCAGTTCTTC; CDR3 protein: CAISDRTSGPYNEQFF
J gene: TRBJ1-1; V gene: TRBV5-4; CDR3 length: 14; clone size: NA; D gene: NA; CDR3 DNA: TGTGCCAGCAGCGGAGGACCGGTCCCCACTGAAGCTTTCTTT; CDR3 protein: CASSGGPVPTEAFF
J gene: TRBJ2-7; V gene: TRBV7-9; CDR3 length: 12; clone size: NA; D gene: TRBD2; CDR3 DNA: TGTGCCAGCAGCCACATAGCGGGAGAGCAGTACTTC; CDR3 protein: CASSHIAGEQYF
J gene: TRBJ1-4; V gene: TRBV19; CDR3 length: 14; clone size: NA; D gene: TRBD1; CDR3 DNA: TGTGCCAGTACCGTGACAGGGGCTAATGAAAAACTGTTTTTT; CDR3 protein: CASTVTGANEKLFF
J gene: TRBJ1-2; V gene: TRBV19; CDR3 length: 14; clone size: NA; D gene: TRBD1; CDR3 DNA: TGTGCCAGTAGTTCGACAGGGGGAGTCGTTGGCTACACCTTC; CDR3 protein: CASSSTGGVVGYTF
J gene: TRBJ2-5; V gene: TRBV18; CDR3 length: 14; clone size: once; D gene: NA; CDR3 DNA: TGTGCCAGCTCACCAGCAGGGAACCAAGAGACCCAGTACTTC; CDR3 protein: CASSPAGNQETQYF
J gene: TRBJ1-5; V gene: TRBV30; CDR3 length: 15; clone size: NA; D gene: TRBD1; CDR3 DNA: TGTGCCTGGAGCAACGGAGGACAGGCTAATCAGCCCCAGCATTTT; CDR3 protein: CAWSNGGQANQPQHF
J gene: TRBJ1-1; V gene: TRBV28; CDR3 length: 11; clone size: NA; D gene: NA; CDR3 DNA: TGTGCCAGCAGCTTTGGTTCTGAGGCTTTCTTT; CDR3 protein: CASSFGSEAFF
J gene: TRBJ1-5; V gene: TRBV7-2; CDR3 length: 16; clone size: NA; D gene: TRBD1; CDR3 DNA: TGTGCCAGCAGCTTAGTTACGACAGGGCTCAATCAGCCCCAGCATTTT; CDR3 protein: CASSLVTTGLNQPQHF
J gene: TRBJ2-1; V gene: TRBV5-5; CDR3 length: 15; clone size: once; D gene: TRBD2; CDR3 DNA: TGTGCCAGCAGCTTGGTGTGGACTAGCGGCAATGAGCAGTTCTTC; CDR3 protein: CASSLVWTSGNEQFF
J gene: TRBJ2-5; V gene: TRBV2; CDR3 length: 15; clone size: NA; D gene: TRBD1; CDR3 DNA: TGTGCCAGCGGCCGGGACAGGGTTTTGACAGAGACCCAGTACTTC; CDR3 protein: CASGRDRVLTETQYF
J gene: TRBJ1-2; V gene: TRBV7-9; CDR3 length: 14; clone size: NA; D gene: NA; CDR3 DNA: TGTGCCAGCAGCTTCGGGCTTGCGGGGTTTGGCTACACCTTC; CDR3 protein: CASSFGLAGFGYTF
J gene: TRBJ2-5; V gene: TRBV5-4; CDR3 length: 16; clone size: once; D gene: TRBD2; CDR3 DNA: TGTGCCAGCAGCGCACTCGCGGGAGGGTCGGGGGAGACCCAGTACTTC; CDR3 protein: CASSALAGGSGETQYF
J gene: TRBJ1-4; V gene: TRBV2; CDR3 length: 17; clone size: NA; D gene: TRBD1; CDR3 DNA: TGTGCCAGCAGTGGTCAACCGGGACAGGGGATCTATGAAAAACTGTTTTTT; CDR3 protein: CASSGQPGQGIYEKLFF